This T cell receptor beta chain came from a study of early T cells in non-severe SARS-CoV-2 infection. TCRdb independently ran MiXCR on the 5' RACE reads; one entry per CDR3 protein. This table has more than 85,000 distinct CDR3 sequences, roughly 12% appearing once. Sequencing was performed on whole blood, taken at baseline. The receptor was derived from an adult who was a healthcare worker with PCR-confirmed SARS-CoV-2 infection or an uninfected control (not recorded which).

The CDR3 DNA reads TGTGCCACCAGTGATGGGAGGGAGCAGTACTTC. It is translated as CATSDGREQYF. The chain joins TRBV24-1 to TRBJ2-7; TRBD2 is a possible D gene (6 bases). This CDR3 comprises 11 residues. Trimming cost V 3 bases and J 7 bases, with 6 bases left between them. Looked up from germline, CDR1 is KGHDR and CDR2 is SFDVKD.